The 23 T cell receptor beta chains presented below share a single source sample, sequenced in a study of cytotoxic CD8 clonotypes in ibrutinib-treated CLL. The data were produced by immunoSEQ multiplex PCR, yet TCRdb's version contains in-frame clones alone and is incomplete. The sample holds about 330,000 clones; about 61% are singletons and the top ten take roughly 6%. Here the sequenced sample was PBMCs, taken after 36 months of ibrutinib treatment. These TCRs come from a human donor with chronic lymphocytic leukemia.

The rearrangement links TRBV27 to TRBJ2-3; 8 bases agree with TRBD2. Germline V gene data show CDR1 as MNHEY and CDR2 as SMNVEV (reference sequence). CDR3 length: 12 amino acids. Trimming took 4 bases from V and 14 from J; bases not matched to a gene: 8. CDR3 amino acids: CASSSSGLVWYF. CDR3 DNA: TGTGCCAGCAGTTCCTCGGGACTAGTTTGGTATTTT.

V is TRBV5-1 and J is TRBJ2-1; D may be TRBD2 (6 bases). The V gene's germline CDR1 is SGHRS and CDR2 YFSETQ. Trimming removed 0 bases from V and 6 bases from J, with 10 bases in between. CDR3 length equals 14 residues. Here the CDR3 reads CASSLGGTFNEQFF. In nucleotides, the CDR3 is TGCGCCAGCAGCTTGGGCGGGACGTTCAATGAGCAGTTCTTC.

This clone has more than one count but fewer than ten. In nucleotides, the CDR3 is TGTGCCAGGGACGCAGGGGGTAGTGGTGAAAAACTGTTTTTT. It is translated as CARDAGGSGEKLFF. The chain uses TRBV2 and TRBJ1-4; 7 nucleotides line up with TRBD1. The CDR3 has 14 residues. V trimming: 9 bases; J trimming: 7 bases; junction bases outside the gene matches: 11. The V gene's germline CDR1 is SNHLY and CDR2 FYNNEI.

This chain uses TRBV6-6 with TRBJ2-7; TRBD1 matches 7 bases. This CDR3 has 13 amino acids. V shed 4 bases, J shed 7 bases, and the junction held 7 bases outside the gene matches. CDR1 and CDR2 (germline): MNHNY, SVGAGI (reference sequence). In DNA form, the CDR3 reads TGTGCCAGCAGTTCGGGACAGTGGGGTGAGCAGTACTTC. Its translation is CASSSGQWGEQYF.

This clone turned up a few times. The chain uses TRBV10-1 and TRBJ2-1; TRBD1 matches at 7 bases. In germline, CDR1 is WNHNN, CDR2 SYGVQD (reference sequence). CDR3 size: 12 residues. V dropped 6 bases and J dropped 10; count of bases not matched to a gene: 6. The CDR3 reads CASSETGNEQFF. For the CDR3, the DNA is TGCGCCAGCAGCGAGACAGGGAACGAGCAGTTCTTC.

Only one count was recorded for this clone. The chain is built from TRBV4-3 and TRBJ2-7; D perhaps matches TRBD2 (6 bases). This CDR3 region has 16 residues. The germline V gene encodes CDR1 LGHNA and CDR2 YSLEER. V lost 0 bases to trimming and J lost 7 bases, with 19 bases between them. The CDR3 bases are TGCGCCAGCAGCCAAGATCATCTGCGGAGGGCCAGGGAGCAGTACTTC. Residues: CASSQDHLRRAREQYF.

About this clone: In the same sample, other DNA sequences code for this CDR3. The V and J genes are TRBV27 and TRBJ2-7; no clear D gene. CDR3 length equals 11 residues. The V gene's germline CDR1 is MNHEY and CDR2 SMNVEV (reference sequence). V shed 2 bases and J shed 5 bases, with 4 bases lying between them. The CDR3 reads CASSLGHEQYF. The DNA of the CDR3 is TGTGCCAGCAGTTTAGGCCACGAGCAGTACTTC.

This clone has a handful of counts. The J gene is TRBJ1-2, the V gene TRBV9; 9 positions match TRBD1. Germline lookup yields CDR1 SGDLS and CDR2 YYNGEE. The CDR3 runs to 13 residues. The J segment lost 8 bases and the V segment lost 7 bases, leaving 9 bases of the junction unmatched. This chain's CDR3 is CASLGTGKFGYTF. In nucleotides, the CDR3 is TGTGCCAGCCTTGGGACAGGGAAGTTCGGCTACACCTTC.

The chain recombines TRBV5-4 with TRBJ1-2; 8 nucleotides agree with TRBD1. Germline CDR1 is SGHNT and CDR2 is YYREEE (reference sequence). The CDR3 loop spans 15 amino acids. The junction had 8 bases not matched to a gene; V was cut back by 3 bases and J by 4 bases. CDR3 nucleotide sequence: TGTGCCAGCAGCTGGGGTGTGGGACAGGTCTATGGCTACACCTTC. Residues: CASSWGVGQVYGYTF.

The CDR3 region is CASSGRDRGGYGYTF. CDR3 nucleotides: TGTGCCAGCAGTGGCCGGGACAGGGGGGGCTATGGCTACACCTTC. The rearrangement uses TRBV25-1 and TRBJ1-2; TRBD1 matches at 11 bases. Germline V lookup: CDR1 MGHDK, CDR2 SYGVNS. Losses at the gene ends were 4 bases for V and 4 bases for J; bases not matched to a gene: 5. The CDR3 is 15 residues long.

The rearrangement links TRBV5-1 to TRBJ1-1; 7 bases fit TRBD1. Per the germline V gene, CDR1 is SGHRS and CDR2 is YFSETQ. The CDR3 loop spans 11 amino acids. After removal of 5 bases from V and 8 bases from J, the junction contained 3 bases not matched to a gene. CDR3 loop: CASSQDREAFF. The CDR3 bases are TGCGCCAGCAGTCAGGACAGGGAAGCTTTCTTT.

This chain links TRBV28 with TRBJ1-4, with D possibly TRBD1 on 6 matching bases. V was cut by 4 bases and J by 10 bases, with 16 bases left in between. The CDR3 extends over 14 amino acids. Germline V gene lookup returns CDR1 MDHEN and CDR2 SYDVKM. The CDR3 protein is CASSSVRQAPKLFF. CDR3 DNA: TGTGCCAGCAGTTCGGTTCGACAGGCCCCAAAACTGTTTTTT.

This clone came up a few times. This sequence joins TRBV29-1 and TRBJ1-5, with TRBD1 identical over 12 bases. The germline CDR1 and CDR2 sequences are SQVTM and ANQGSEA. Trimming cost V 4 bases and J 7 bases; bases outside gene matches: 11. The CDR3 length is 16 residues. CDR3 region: CSVGEGTGGIRQPQHF. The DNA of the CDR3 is TGCAGCGTTGGAGAAGGGACAGGGGGCATAAGGCAGCCCCAGCATTTT.

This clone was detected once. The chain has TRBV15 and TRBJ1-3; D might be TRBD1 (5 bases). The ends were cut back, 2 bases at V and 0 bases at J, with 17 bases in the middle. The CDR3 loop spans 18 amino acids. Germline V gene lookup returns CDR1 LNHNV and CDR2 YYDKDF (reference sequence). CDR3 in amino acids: CATSRYDSPIISGNTIYF. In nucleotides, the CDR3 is TGTGCCACCAGCAGATACGACAGTCCAATAATCTCTGGAAACACCATATATTTT.

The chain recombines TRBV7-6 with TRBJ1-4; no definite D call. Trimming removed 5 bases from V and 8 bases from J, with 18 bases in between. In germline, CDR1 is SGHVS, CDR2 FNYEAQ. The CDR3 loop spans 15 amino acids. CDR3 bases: TGTGCCAGCAGCACCACGGCGGGATGGCGCGAAAAACTGTTTTTT. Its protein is CASSTTAGWREKLFF.

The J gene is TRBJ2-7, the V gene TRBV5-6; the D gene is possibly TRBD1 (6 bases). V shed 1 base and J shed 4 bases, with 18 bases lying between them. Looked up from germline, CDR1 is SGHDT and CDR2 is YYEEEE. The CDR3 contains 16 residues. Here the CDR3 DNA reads TGTGCCAGCAGCTTGTGGGGGCGACCGTTGGCATACGAGCAGTACTTC. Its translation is CASSLWGRPLAYEQYF.

Here the CDR3 DNA reads TGTGCCAGCAGTTTTTTAGGGGAGCAGTTCTTC. Its translation is CASSFLGEQFF. The J gene is TRBJ2-1, the V gene TRBV7-8; D remains ambiguous. CDR3 length equals 11 residues. Germline assignment: CDR1 SGHVS and CDR2 FQNEAQ. V was pared by 6 bases and J by 10 bases, with 10 bases between.

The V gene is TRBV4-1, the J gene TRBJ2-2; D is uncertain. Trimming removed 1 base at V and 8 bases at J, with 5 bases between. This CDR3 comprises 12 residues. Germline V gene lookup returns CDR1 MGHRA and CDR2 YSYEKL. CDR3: CASSQVLGELFF. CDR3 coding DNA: TGCGCCAGCAGCCAAGTGCTAGGGGAGCTGTTTTTT.

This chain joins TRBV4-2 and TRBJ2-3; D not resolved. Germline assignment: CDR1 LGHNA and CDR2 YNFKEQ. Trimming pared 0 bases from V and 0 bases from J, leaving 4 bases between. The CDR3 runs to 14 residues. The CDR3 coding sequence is TGTGCCAGCAGCCAAGATCTGAGCACAGATACGCAGTATTTT. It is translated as CASSQDLSTDTQYF.

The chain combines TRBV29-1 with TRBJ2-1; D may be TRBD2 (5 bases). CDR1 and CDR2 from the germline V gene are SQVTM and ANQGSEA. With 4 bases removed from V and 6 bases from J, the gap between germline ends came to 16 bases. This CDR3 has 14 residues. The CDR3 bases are TGCAGCGTTGCCAGGAGGCTCTCGGGCAATGAGCAGTTCTTC. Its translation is CSVARRLSGNEQFF.

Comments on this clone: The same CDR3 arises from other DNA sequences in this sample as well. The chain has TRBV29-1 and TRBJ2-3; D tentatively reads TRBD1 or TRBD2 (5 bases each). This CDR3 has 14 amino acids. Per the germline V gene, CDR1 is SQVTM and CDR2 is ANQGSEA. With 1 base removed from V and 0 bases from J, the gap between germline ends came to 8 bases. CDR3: CSVEGGTSTDTQYF. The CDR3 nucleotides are TGCAGCGTTGAAGGTGGGACCAGCACAGATACGCAGTATTTT.

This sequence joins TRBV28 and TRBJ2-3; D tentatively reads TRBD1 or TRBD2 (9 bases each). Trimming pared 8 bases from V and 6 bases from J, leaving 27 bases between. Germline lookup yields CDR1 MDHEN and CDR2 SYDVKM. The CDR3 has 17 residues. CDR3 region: CASPAGGQGAPPDTQYF. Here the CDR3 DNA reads TGTGCCAGCCCAGCGGGGGGACAGGGAGCGCCCCCGGATACGCAGTATTTT.

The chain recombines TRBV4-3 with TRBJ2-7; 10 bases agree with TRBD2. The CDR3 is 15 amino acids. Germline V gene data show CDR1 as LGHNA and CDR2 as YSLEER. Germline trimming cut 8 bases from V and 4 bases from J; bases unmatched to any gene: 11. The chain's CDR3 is CASQKLAGGGYEQYF. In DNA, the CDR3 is TGCGCCAGCCAGAAGTTAGCGGGAGGAGGGTACGAGCAGTACTTC.